This T cell receptor beta chain was profiled in a study of control samples from healthy donors and cancer patients. Using immunoSEQ multiplex PCR, the repertoire was profiled, and TCRdb retains in-frame clones only, with some absent. The data contain around 100,000 clones, more than 85% of them seen just once; the ten biggest clones take up 18%. The germline V gene has CDR1 SGHRS and CDR2 YFSETQ. The junction had 8 bases not matched to a gene; V was cut back by 3 bases and J by 1 base. The CDR3 runs 17 residues. The chain employs TRBV5-1 and TRBJ2-3; TRBD1 matches at 10 bases. The specimen sequenced was blood. The clonotype was recovered from a woman in her 50s in good health. CDR3 coding DNA: TGCGCCAGCAGCTCAAACTCCGGGACAGGGGGCACAGATACGCAGTATTTT. The encoded protein is CASSSNSGTGGTDTQYF.